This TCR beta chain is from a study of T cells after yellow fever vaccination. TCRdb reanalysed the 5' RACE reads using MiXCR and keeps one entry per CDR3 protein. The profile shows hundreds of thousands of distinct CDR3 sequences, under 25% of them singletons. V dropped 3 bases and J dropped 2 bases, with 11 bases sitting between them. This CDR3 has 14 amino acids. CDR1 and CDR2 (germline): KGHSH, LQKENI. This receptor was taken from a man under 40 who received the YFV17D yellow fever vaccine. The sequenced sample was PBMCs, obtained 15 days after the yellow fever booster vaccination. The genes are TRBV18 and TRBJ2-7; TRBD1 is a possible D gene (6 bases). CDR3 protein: CASSPQGSTYEQYF. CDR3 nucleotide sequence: TGTGCCAGCTCACCCCAGGGGAGCACCTACGAGCAGTACTTC.